This T cell receptor beta chain stems from a study of blood T cells in healthy people across ages. Study results and caveats: The recorded TCR beta diversity per million T cells decreased in a roughly linear manner with age. Strong correlation linked observed beta diversity and percent naive T cells.

The authors ran a second PCR of 7 to 11 cycles using a sample-barcoded 5' primer and a J-beta primer mix. Every sample produced at least 3 million CDR3-containing paired-end reads. In TCRdb, the 5' RACE reads were re-called with MiXCR into one record per CDR3 protein. The sample comprises around 1,700,000 distinct CDR3 sequences, roughly 28% of which are singletons, and 7% to 9% rests with the top ten. This clonotype was seen ten or more times. Its target is unknown. V lost 4 bases to trimming and J lost 6 bases; unmatched junction nucleotides: 6. The length of the CDR3 is 14 residues. In germline, CDR1 is SEHNR, CDR2 FQNEAQ (reference sequence).

The clonotype was recovered from a woman between 25 and 40 years old in good health. Source material: blood. The chain links TRBV7-9 to TRBJ2-7, with 10 bases lining up with TRBD2. The CDR3 is CASSSASGRSEQYF. In DNA form, the CDR3 reads TGTGCCAGCAGCTCAGCTAGCGGGAGAAGCGAGCAGTACTTC.